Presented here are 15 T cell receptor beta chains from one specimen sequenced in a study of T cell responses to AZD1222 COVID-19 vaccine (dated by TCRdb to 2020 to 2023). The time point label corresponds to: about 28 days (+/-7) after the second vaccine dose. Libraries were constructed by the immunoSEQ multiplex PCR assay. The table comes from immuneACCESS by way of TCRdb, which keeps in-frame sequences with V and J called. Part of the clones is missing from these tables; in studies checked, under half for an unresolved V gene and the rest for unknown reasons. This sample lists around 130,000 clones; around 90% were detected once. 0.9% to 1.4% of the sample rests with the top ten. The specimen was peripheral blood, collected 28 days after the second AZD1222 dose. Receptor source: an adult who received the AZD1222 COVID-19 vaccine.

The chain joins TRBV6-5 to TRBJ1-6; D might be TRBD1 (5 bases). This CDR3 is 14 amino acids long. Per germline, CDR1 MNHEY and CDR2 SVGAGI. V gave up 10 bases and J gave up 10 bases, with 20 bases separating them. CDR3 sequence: CAIPAGSGTSPLHF. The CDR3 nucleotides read TGTGCCATCCCTGCAGGAAGCGGGACCTCACCCCTCCACTTT.

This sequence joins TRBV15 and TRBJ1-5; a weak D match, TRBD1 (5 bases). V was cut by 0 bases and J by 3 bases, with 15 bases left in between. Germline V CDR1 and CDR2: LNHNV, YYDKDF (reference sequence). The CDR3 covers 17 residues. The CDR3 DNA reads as TGTGCCACCAGCAGAGATGAGTGGGGGAGGGACAATCAGCCCCAGCATTTT. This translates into CATSRDEWGRDNQPQHF.

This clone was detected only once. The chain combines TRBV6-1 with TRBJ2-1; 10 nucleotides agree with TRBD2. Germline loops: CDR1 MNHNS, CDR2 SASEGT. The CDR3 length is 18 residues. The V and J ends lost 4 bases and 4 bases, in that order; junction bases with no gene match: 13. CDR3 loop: CASSVLAGGTMGYNEQFF. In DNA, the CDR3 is TGTGCCAGCAGTGTCTTAGCGGGGGGTACGATGGGGTACAATGAGCAGTTCTTC.

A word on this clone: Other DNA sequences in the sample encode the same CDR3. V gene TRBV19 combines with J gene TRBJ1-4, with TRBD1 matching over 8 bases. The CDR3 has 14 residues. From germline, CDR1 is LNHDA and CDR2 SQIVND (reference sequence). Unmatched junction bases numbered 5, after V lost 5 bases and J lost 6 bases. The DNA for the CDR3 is TGTGCCAGTAGTCGGACAGGGAGAGATGAAAAACTGTTTTTT. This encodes CASSRTGRDEKLFF.

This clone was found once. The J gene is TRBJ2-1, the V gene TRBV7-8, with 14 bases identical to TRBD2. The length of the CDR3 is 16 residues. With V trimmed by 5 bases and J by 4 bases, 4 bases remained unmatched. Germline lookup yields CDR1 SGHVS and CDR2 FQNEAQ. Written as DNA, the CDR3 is TGTGCCAGCAGCAGTGGACTAGCGGGGGGTTACAATGAGCAGTTCTTC. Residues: CASSSGLAGGYNEQFF.

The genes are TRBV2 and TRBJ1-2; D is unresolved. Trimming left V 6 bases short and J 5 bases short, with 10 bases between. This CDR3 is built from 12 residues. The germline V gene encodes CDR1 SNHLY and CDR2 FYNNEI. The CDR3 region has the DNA TGTGCCAGCAGGGGGTTGGGATATGGCTACACCTTC. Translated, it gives CASRGLGYGYTF.

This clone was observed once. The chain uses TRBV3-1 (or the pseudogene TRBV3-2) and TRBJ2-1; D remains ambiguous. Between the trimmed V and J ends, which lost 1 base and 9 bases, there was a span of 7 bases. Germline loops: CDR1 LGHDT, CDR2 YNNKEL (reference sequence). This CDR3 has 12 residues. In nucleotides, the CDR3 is TGTGCCAGCAGCCAAGGTAACGGTGAGCAGTTCTTC. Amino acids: CASSQGNGEQFF.

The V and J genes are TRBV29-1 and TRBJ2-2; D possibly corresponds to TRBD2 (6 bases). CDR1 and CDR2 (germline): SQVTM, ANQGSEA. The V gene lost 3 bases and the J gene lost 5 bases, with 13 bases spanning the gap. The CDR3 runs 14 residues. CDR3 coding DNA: TGCAGCGTTGATGTAAGCCGGGGGACCGGGGAGCTGTTTTTT. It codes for CSVDVSRGTGELFF.

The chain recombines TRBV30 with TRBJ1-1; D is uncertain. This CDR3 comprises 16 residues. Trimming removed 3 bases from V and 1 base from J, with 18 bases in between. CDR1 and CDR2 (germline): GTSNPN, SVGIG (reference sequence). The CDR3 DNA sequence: TGTGCCTGGAGAAACATTAAGGATCGCACGAACACTGAAGCTTTCTTT. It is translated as CAWRNIKDRTNTEAFF. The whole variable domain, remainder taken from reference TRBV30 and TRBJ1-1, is SQTIHQWPATLVQPVGSPLSLECTVEGTSNPNLYWYRQAAGRGLQLLFYSVGIGQISSEVPQNLSASRPQDRQFILSSKKLLLSDSGFYLCAWRNIKDRTNTEAFFGQGTRLTVV.

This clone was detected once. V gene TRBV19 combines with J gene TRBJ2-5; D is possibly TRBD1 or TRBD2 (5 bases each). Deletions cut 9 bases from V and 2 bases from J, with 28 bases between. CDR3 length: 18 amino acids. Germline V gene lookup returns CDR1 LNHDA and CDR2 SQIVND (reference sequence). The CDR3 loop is CARSRIDWGPIQQETQYF. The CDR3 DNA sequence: TGTGCCAGATCACGCATAGATTGGGGACCGATACAACAAGAGACCCAGTACTTC.

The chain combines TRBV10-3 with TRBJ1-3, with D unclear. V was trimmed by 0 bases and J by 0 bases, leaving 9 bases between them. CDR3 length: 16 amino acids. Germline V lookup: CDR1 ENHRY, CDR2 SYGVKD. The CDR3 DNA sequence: TGTGCCATCAGTGAGTCAGGACGGCTCTCTGGAAACACCATATATTTT. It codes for CAISESGRLSGNTIYF.

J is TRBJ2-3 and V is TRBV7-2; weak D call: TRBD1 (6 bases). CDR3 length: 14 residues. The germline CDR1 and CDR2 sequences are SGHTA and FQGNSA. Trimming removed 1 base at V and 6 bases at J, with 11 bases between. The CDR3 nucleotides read TGTGCCAGCAGCTTAGATCCCCAGGGGGATACGCAGTATTTT. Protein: CASSLDPQGDTQYF.

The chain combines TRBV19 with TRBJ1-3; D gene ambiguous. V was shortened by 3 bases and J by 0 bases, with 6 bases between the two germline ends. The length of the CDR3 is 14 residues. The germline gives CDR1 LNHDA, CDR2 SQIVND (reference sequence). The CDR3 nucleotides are TGTGCCAGTAGTATCTACGACTCTGGAAACACCATATATTTT. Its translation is CASSIYDSGNTIYF.

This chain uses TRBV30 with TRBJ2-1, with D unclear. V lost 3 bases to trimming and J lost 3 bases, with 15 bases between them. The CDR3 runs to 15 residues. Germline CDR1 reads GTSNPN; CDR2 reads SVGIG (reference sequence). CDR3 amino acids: CAWRRSKGLYNEQFF. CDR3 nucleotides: TGTGCCTGGAGGCGTTCGAAGGGCCTCTACAATGAGCAGTTCTTC.

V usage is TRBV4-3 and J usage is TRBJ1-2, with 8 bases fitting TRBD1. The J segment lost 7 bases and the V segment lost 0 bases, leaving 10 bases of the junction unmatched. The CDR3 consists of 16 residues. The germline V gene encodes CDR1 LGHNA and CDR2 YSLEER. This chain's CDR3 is CASSQDLAQGAAGYTF. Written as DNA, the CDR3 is TGCGCCAGCAGCCAAGATCTGGCCCAGGGGGCTGCTGGCTACACCTTC.